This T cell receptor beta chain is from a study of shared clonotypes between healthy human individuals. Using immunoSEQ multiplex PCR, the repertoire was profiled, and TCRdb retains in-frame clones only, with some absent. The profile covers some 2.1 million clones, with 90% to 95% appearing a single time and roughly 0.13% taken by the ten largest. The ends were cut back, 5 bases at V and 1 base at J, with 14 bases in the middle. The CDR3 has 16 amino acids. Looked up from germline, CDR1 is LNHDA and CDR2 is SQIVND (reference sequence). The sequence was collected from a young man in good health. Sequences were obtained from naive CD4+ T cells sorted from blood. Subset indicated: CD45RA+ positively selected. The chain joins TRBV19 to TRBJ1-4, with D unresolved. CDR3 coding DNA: TGTGCCAGTAGTCGTCAGAGCGGTGGAACTAATGAAAAACTGTTTTTT. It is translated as CASSRQSGGTNEKLFF.